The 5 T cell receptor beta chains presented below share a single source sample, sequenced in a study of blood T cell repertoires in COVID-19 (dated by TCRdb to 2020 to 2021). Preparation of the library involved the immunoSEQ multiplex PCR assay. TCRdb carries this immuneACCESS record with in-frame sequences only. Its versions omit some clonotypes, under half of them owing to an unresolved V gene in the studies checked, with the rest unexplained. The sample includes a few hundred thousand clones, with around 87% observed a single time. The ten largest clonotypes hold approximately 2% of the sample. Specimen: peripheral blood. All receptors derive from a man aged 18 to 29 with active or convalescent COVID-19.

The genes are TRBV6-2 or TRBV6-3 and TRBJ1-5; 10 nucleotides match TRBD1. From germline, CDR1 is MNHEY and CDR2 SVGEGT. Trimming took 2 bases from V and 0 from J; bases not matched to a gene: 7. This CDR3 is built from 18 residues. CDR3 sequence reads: CASSYRRDRGYSNQPQHF. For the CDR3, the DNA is TGTGCCAGCAGTTACCGCCGGGACAGGGGATATAGCAATCAGCCCCAGCATTTT.

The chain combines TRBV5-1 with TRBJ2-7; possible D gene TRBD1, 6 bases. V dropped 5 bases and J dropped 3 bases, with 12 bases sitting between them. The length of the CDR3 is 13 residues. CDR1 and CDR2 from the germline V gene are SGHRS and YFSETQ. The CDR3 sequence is CASRQGQNYEQYF. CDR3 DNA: TGCGCCAGCAGGCAGGGACAAAACTACGAGCAGTACTTC.

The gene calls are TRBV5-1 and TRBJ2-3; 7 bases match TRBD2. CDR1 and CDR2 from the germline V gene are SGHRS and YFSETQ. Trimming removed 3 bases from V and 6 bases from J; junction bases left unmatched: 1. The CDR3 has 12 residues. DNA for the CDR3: TGCGCCAGCAGCTGGGGAGGGGATACGCAGTATTTT. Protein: CASSWGGDTQYF.

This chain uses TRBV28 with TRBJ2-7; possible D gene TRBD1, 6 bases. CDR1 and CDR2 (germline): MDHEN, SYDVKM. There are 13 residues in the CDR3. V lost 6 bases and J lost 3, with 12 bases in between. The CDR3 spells CASRTDRYYEQYF. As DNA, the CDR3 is TGTGCCAGCAGAACCGACAGGTACTACGAGCAGTACTTC. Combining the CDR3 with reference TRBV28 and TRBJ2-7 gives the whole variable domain DVKVTQSSRYLVKRTGEKVFLECVQDMDHENMFWYRQDPGLGLRLIYFSYDVKMKEKGDIPEGYSVSREKKERFSLILESASTNQTSMYLCASRTDRYYEQYFGPGTRLTVT.

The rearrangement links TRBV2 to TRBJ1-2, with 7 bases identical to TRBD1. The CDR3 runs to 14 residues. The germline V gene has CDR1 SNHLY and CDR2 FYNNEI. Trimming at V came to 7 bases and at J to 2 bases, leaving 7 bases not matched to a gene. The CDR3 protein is CASTQETGNYGYTF. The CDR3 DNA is TGTGCCAGCACCCAAGAGACAGGGAACTATGGCTACACCTTC.